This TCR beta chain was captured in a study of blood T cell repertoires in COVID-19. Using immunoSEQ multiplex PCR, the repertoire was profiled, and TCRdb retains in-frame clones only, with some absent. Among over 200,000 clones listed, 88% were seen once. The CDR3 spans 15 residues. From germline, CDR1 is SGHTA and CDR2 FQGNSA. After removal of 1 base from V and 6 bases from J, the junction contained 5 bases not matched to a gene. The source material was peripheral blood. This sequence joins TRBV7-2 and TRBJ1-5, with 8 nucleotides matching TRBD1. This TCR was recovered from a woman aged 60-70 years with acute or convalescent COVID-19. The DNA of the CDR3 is TGTGCCAGCAGCTTAGAGACAGGGGCTGGTCAGCCCCAGCATTTT. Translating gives CASSLETGAGQPQHF.